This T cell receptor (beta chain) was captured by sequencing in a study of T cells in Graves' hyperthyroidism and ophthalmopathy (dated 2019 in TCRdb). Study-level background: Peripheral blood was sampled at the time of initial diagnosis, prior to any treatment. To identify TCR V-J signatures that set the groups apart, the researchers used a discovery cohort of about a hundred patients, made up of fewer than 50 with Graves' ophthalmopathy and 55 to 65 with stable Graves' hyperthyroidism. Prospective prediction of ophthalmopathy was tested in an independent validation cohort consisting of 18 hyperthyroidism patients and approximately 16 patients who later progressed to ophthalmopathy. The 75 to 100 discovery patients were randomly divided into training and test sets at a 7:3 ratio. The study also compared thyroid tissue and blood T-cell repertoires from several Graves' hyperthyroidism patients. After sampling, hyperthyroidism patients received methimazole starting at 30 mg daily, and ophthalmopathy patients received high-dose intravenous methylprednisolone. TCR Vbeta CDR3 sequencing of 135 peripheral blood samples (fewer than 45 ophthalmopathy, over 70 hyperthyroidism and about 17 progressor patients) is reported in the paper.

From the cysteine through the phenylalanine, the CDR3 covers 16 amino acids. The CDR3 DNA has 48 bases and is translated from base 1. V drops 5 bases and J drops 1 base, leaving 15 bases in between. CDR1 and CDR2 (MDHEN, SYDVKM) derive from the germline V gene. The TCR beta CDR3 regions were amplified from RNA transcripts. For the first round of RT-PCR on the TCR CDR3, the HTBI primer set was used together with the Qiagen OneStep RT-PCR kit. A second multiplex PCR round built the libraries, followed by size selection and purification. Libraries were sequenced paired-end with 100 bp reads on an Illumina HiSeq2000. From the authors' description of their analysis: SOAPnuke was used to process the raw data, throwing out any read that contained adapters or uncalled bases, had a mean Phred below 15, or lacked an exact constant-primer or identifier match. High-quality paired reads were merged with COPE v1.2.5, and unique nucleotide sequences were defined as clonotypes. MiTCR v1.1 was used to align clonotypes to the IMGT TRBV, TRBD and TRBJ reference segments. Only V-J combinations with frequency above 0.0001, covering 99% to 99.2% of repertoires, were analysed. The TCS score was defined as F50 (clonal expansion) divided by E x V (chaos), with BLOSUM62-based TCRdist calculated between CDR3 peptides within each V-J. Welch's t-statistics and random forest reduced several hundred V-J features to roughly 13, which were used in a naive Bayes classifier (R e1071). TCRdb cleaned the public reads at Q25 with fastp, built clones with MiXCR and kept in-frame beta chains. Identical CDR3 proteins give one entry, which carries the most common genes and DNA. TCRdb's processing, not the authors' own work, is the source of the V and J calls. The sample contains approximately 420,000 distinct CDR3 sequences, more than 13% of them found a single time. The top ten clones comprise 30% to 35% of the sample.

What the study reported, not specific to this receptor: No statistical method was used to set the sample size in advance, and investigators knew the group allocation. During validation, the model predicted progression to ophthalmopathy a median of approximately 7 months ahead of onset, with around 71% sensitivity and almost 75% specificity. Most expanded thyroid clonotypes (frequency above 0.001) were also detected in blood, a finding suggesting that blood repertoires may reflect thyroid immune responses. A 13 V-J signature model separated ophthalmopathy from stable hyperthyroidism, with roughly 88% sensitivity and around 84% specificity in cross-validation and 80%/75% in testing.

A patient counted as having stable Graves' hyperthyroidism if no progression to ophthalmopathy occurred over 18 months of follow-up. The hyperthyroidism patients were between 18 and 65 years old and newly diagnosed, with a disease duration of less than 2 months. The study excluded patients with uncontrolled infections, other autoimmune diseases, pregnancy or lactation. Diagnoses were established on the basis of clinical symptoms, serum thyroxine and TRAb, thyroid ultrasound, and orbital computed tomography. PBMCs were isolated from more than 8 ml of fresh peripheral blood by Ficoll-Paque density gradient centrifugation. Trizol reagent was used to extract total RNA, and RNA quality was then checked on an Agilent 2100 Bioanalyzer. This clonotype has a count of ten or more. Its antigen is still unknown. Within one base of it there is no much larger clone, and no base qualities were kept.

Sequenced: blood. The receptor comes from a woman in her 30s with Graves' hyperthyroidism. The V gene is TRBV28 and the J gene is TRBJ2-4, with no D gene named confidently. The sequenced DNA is TGTGCCAGCAGTCCCCCCCCCCGAGATGCCAAAAACATTCAGTACTTC. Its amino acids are CASSPPPRDAKNIQYF.